The present TCR beta chain was sequenced within a study of beta chain features in type 1 diabetes (dated by TCRdb to 2017 to 2018). Turning to the overall study: Mean age, gender distribution, total cell number and subset yield were not different between patients and healthy donors. A total of around 110,000,000 sorted cells were examined across all samples, and a strong correlation was observed between cell number per subset and RNA yield. In the study, recently diagnosed type 1 diabetes patients and matched healthy donors were compared on the TCRB repertoires of their sorted circulating CD4+ T cell subsets. Regulatory and stem cell-like memory subsets were isolated from only 8 patients and roughly 8 healthy donors, whereas naive and central memory subsets came from all 28 donors. General conclusions and limits of the study: HLA sub-analyses involved small numbers of individuals, so any influence of HLA type on TCRB rearrangement remained unresolved. Shorter templates might have been favored by PCR, but patient and control samples were amplified and corrected together, so both groups would have been affected equally by any skew. Naive, central memory and regulatory TCRB repertoires appeared more similar among patients than among healthy donors. Fewer insertions and more nucleotide deletions at VDJ recombination sites were observed in patients with type 1 diabetes, implying thymic rearrangement abnormalities. In all four CD4+ subsets, TCRB CDR3 length was moderately but significantly shorter in type 1 diabetes patients. Sequencing cDNA rather than genomic DNA could over-represent highly expressing activated cells, although activation and CD3 levels did not differ between groups.

All of the isolated RNA was reverse transcribed with the High Capacity cDNA Reverse Transcription Kit, so expressed TCRB transcripts were sequenced. Naive, central memory and regulatory T cell samples underwent deep immunoSEQ sequencing, averaging about 3.57 million total reads per sample. After sorted cells were lysed in RLT buffer, RNA was extracted with DNase-treated RNeasy Micro or Mini kits, with the choice depending on cell number. To prevent cross-contamination, every cell subset was processed on its own, while patient and healthy donor samples were processed together. Using the immunoSEQ multiplex PCR, TCRB sequences were amplified from cDNA into 87-bp fragments spanning the CDR3 region. The amplicons were sequenced using the Illumina HiSeq platform. In the original analysis: Synthetic template baselines were used to correct PCR bias computationally, reads within Hamming distance 2 were collapsed together, and singletons that could not be merged were discarded. Reads were aligned against IMGT to assign V, D and J genes, CDR3 length and insertions or deletions at six rearrangement sites. Within each subset, clonotype counts were normalized to sorted cell number, after which true diversity and Gini coefficients were computed with the tcR R package. The overlap coefficient, calculated on TCRB nucleotide sequences, was used to quantify repertoire sharing. Imported from immuneACCESS, the table was reduced by TCRdb to in-frame sequences with V and J called. These copies leave out some clones; in studies compared against another copy, an unresolved V gene accounts for under half, and the cause of the remainder is not known. The V and J calls and clone size are taken from that table; D and trimming were inferred from the DNA. Across this sample there are approximately 170,000 clones, with 7% to 9% seen only once. In total, the top ten clones hold roughly 0.46% of the sample.

A single peripheral blood draw of about 116 mL on average was collected from each donor into heparinised tubes. Using a panel that included CD45RO, CCR7, CD25, CD127, CD95 and CD27, naive, central memory, regulatory and stem cell-like memory CD4+ T cells were sorted on a BD FACSAria II. Every sorted population had a purity above 95%. PBMCs were separated immediately by Lymphoprep density gradient centrifugation and were stained directly, without being cultured. To minimize batch effects, samples were stained and sorted in pairs, one healthy donor with one patient per experiment. On this clone itself: What this receptor recognizes is not known. One base away there is no much larger clone; base qualities are not given.

The origin of this receptor is a man younger than 30 with type 1 diabetes. Sequenced sample: central memory CD4+ T cells from blood.

The encoded CDR3 is CAWSPGGALNEQFF. The DNA reads as follows: TGTGCCTGGAGTCCCGGGGGGGCGTTGAATGAGCAGTTCTTC. The rearranged segments are TRBV30 and TRBJ2-1; 8 junctional bases match TRBD2. Its CDR3 holds 14 amino acids, cysteine through phenylalanine. Solely the CDR3 DNA is kept, with 42 bases framed from the first base. CDR1 and CDR2 are drawn from the germline V gene (reference sequence): GTSNPN, SVGIG. V has 2 bases trimmed and J has 7 bases trimmed; junction bases matching no gene number 7.